The rows below give T cell receptor beta chains drawn from one sample of a study of cytomegalovirus exposure and HLA in healthy donors. The data were produced by immunoSEQ multiplex PCR, yet TCRdb's version contains in-frame clones alone and is incomplete. This repertoire shows 85,000 to 100,000 clones, approximately 71% found once; its top ten account for 2.7%. The sequenced sample was PBMCs. Source of these receptors: a man aged 50 to 59 in good health and CMV-seronegative. Both conserved end residues are trimmed from each CDR3. A D gene is named only where the DNA matches it firmly.

v_call: TRBV2; d_call: NA; cdr3_aa: ASSVGGIADTQY
v_call: TRBV5-1; d_call: NA; cdr3_aa: ASSLDPSGELF
v_call: TRBV2; d_call: TRBD2; cdr3_aa: ASSEASGGRETQY
v_call: TRBV13; d_call: NA; cdr3_aa: ASSRVETQY
v_call: TRBV11-1; d_call: NA; cdr3_aa: ASSPGQMTEAF
v_call: TRBV6-1; d_call: TRBD1; cdr3_aa: ASSLTGGLETQY
v_call: TRBV5-1; d_call: TRBD2; cdr3_aa: ASSLGLAGDRDTGELF
v_call: TRBV5-1; d_call: NA; cdr3_aa: ASSLEGHGQY
v_call: TRBV11-2; d_call: TRBD1; cdr3_aa: ASSLGQGAVTGELF
v_call: TRBV27; d_call: NA; cdr3_aa: ASSGAGRAAGYT
v_call: TRBV10-3; d_call: TRBD1; cdr3_aa: AISESTGGTEAF
v_call: TRBV25-1; d_call: TRBD2; cdr3_aa: ASSELAGATTDTQY
v_call: TRBV5-6; d_call: NA; cdr3_aa: ASSLDGGSPLH
v_call: TRBV9; d_call: NA; cdr3_aa: ASSVATTSSTDTQY
v_call: TRBV5-4; d_call: TRBD2; cdr3_aa: ASSAGLAGAVTGELF
v_call: TRBV4-3; d_call: NA; cdr3_aa: ASSRAVGGYEQY
v_call: TRBV2; d_call: NA; cdr3_aa: ASSGIVRYEQY
v_call: TRBV6-5; d_call: TRBD1; cdr3_aa: ASRNLGQGASEY
v_call: TRBV11-1; d_call: NA; cdr3_aa: ASSRDYEQY
v_call: TRBV7-9; d_call: NA; cdr3_aa: ASSLAPRLYNYGYT
v_call: TRBV4-2; d_call: TRBD2; cdr3_aa: ASSLVWGGTDEQF
v_call: TRBV27; d_call: NA; cdr3_aa: ASSFRSREGGYT
v_call: TRBV30; d_call: NA; cdr3_aa: AWSVDIRTRYGYT
v_call: TRBV5-1; d_call: TRBD1; cdr3_aa: ASSWGTGEETQY
v_call: TRBV7-9; d_call: NA; cdr3_aa: ASSPLMEAGSTDTQY
v_call: TRBV10-3; d_call: TRBD1; cdr3_aa: AISGQGETQY
v_call: TRBV28; d_call: NA; cdr3_aa: ASSVPGHYEQY
v_call: TRBV5-6; d_call: NA; cdr3_aa: ASSLVGRGADQPQH
v_call: TRBV27; d_call: TRBD2; cdr3_aa: ASSLRGLPYTDTQY
v_call: TRBV2; d_call: TRBD1; cdr3_aa: ASSGRQGNGYT
v_call: TRBV29-1; d_call: TRBD1; cdr3_aa: SARQGWGTEAF
v_call: TRBV7-2; d_call: TRBD1; cdr3_aa: ASSPRTRQGYEQY
v_call: TRBV6-5; d_call: NA; cdr3_aa: ASSYGTWAGNEQF
v_call: TRBV5-4; d_call: TRBD1; cdr3_aa: ASSSGQGNEKLF
v_call: TRBV6-1; d_call: TRBD1; cdr3_aa: ASNIDRGTEAF
v_call: TRBV6-1; d_call: NA; cdr3_aa: ASVETRGEAF
v_call: TRBV5-1; d_call: NA; cdr3_aa: ASSLAGGGKNIQY
v_call: TRBV4-3; d_call: TRBD2; cdr3_aa: ASSHWSSGTYNEQF
v_call: TRBV5-6; d_call: NA; cdr3_aa: ASSLTKPYSGNTIY
v_call: TRBV9; d_call: TRBD1; cdr3_aa: ASSVGWGQNGYT
v_call: TRBV7-9; d_call: NA; cdr3_aa: ASSLTLNTEAF
v_call: TRBV27; d_call: NA; cdr3_aa: ASSPGRAGEQPQH
v_call: TRBV4-2; d_call: TRBD1; cdr3_aa: ASSQGDRTNEKLF
v_call: TRBV28; d_call: TRBD2; cdr3_aa: ASRGTSGDRSYNEQF
v_call: TRBV4-2; d_call: NA; cdr3_aa: ASSRPSGEGEKLF
v_call: TRBV29-1; d_call: TRBD1; cdr3_aa: SVTGEFFHGYT